Presented here are 14 T cell receptor beta chains from one specimen sequenced in a study of blood T cell repertoires in COVID-19. Clones were read by immunoSEQ multiplex PCR, and TCRdb kept only the in-frame ones, dropping some. Counted here are around 99,000 clones, 79% occurring once; the ten biggest clones make up around 18%. What was sequenced was peripheral blood. The receptors derive from an elderly woman with active or convalescent COVID-19.

In its sample, this clone was seen many times. The CDR3 protein is CASSLGQGALNEQFF. CDR3 coding DNA: TGTGCCAGCAGCTTGGGACAGGGGGCGCTGAATGAGCAGTTCTTC. The V and J genes are TRBV5-6 and TRBJ2-1; 10 bases are a match to TRBD1. After removal of 0 bases from V and 7 bases from J, the junction contained 4 bases not matched to a gene. Germline V gene sequence: CDR1 SGHDT, CDR2 YYEEEE. The CDR3 totals 15 residues.

This chain links TRBV28 with TRBJ1-2; TRBD1 aligns across 7 bases. There are 14 residues in the CDR3. The V segment lost 6 bases and the J segment 9 bases; nucleotides outside the gene matches: 13. CDR1 and CDR2 from the germline V gene are MDHEN and SYDVKM. The chain's CDR3 is CASSPRTGPSSYTF. CDR3 bases: TGTGCCAGCAGCCCACGGACAGGCCCCTCAAGCTACACCTTC.

V and J are TRBV5-1 and TRBJ2-7; D may be TRBD2 (5 bases). V lost 0 bases, J lost 2 bases, and 9 bases lay in between. The germline gives CDR1 SGHRS, CDR2 YFSETQ. The CDR3 has 14 residues. The CDR3 DNA reads as TGCGCCAGCAGCTTGGTTCGGGAACCCTACGAGCAGTACTTC. Its translation is CASSLVREPYEQYF.

The V gene is TRBV19, the J gene TRBJ1-6, with D unresolved. CDR1 and CDR2 from the germline V gene are LNHDA and SQIVND (reference sequence). This CDR3 has 17 residues. Trimming left V 5 bases short and J 0 bases short, with 14 bases between. The CDR3 nucleotides read TGTGCCAGTAGTGCCGAAAGAGGTAGCTCCTATAATTCACCCCTCCACTTT. It yields the protein CASSAERGSSYNSPLHF.

Here the CDR3 DNA reads TGTGCCAGCAGCCCGCGGACAAGAATGAACACTGAAGCTTTCTTT. Protein sequence: CASSPRTRMNTEAFF. V usage is TRBV7-8 and J usage is TRBJ1-1, with D tentatively TRBD1 (5 bases). The CDR3 is made up of 15 amino acids. Per germline, CDR1 SGHVS and CDR2 FQNEAQ. Trimming pared 5 bases from V and 0 bases from J, leaving 13 bases between. Full variable domain (missing parts from reference TRBV7-8 and TRBJ1-1): GAGVSQSPRYKVAKRGQDVALRCDPISGHVSLFWYQQALGQGPEFLTYFQNEAQLDKSGLPSDRFFAERPEGSVSTLKIQRTQQEDSAVYLCASSPRTRMNTEAFFGQGTRLTVV.

The J gene is TRBJ2-7, the V gene TRBV24-1, with TRBD2 as a possible D gene (5 bases). The germline V gene encodes CDR1 KGHDR and CDR2 SFDVKD. This CDR3 region has 12 residues. The V gene lost 6 bases and the J gene lost 8 bases, with 13 bases spanning the gap. Written as DNA, the CDR3 is TGTGCCACCAGTATGGCGGTCGGGAAGCAGTACTTC. Protein sequence: CATSMAVGKQYF.

This sequence joins TRBV5-4 and TRBJ2-5, with 8 positions matching TRBD1. CDR1 is SGHNT, CDR2 YYREEE, per germline (reference sequence). The CDR3 length is 14 residues. V was pared by 3 bases and J by 1 base, with 2 bases of the junction left unmatched. The CDR3 region has the DNA TGTGCCAGCAGCTCCGGACAGGGCCAAGAGACCCAGTACTTC. Protein product: CASSSGQGQETQYF.

The chain couples TRBV7-2 to TRBJ2-2, with D possibly TRBD2 on 6 matching bases. This CDR3 has 14 amino acids. V was pared by 3 bases and J by 2 bases, with 7 bases between. The V gene's germline CDR1 is SGHTA and CDR2 FQGNSA. The CDR3 is CASSFGGNTGELFF. The CDR3 coding sequence is TGTGCCAGCAGCTTCGGGGGTAACACCGGGGAGCTGTTTTTT.

The V and J genes are TRBV7-2 and TRBJ1-2, with D unclear. The CDR3 has 16 amino acids. The germline gives CDR1 SGHTA, CDR2 FQGNSA. Trimming took off 1 base at V and 8 bases at J, with 20 bases between the two ends. As DNA, the CDR3 is TGTGCCAGCAGCTTAGGGCCCGAAAGGACTGGAGAGGGCTACACCTTC. Its translation: CASSLGPERTGEGYTF.

The rearrangement uses TRBV2 and TRBJ1-1, with TRBD1 identical over 10 bases. There are 14 residues in the CDR3. Germline V gene sequence: CDR1 SNHLY, CDR2 FYNNEI. V lost 6 bases to trimming and J lost 5 bases; unmatched junction nucleotides: 6. The CDR3 region is CASSDDRGHTEAFF. CDR3 bases: TGTGCCAGCAGCGACGACAGGGGGCATACTGAAGCTTTCTTT.

This clone came up once. The genes are TRBV18 and TRBJ2-2; D is unresolved. Trimming left V 3 bases short and J 4 bases short, with 6 bases between. The CDR3 runs to 13 residues. The germline CDR1 and CDR2 sequences are KGHSH and LQKENI. The CDR3 is CASSPSVTGELFF. DNA of the CDR3: TGTGCCAGCTCACCGAGCGTCACCGGGGAGCTGTTTTTT.

The chain uses TRBV7-9 and TRBJ2-3; D may be TRBD1 (7 bases). The CDR3 covers 19 residues. Germline CDR1 and CDR2: SEHNR and FQNEAQ (reference sequence). V was trimmed by 4 bases and J by 2 bases, leaving 25 bases between them. CDR3 nucleotides: TGTGCCAGCAGCTCGACTATTTTCCAGGGGGGCCCTATCACAGATACGCAGTATTTT. Residues: CASSSTIFQGGPITDTQYF.

Only one count was recorded for this clone. The chain uses TRBV2 and TRBJ2-7, with D possibly matching TRBD2 (5 bases). The CDR3 runs to 15 residues. The germline gives CDR1 SNHLY, CDR2 FYNNEI. The V and J ends lost 1 base and 2 bases respectively, with 12 bases between them. The CDR3 coding sequence is TGTGCCAGCAGTGAAGTAGCAGAGGGAGCCTACGAGCAGTACTTC. As protein: CASSEVAEGAYEQYF. Looking up the rest from reference TRBV2 and TRBJ2-7 gives the full variable domain: EPEVTQTPSHQVTQMGQEVILRCVPISNHLYFYWYRQILGQKVEFLVSFYNNEISEKSEIFDDQFSVERPDGSNFTLKIRSTKLEDSAMYFCASSEVAEGAYEQYFGPGTRLTVT.

V gene TRBV5-1 combines with J gene TRBJ2-3, with D uncertain. V gave up 5 bases and J gave up 0 bases, with 16 bases separating them. Germline V gives CDR1 SGHRS, CDR2 YFSETQ. The CDR3 is 16 residues long. The CDR3 protein is CASRSEARPSTDTQYF. The CDR3 region has the DNA TGCGCCAGCAGATCTGAAGCTAGGCCTAGCACAGATACGCAGTATTTT.